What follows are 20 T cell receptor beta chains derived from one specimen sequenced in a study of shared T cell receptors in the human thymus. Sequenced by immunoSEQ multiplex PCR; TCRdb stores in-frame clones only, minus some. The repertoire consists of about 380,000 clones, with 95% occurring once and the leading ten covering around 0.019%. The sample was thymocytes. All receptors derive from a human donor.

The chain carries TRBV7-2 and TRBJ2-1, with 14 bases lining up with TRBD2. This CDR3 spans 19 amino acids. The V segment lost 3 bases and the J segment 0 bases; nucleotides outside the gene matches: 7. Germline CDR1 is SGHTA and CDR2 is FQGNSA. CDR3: CASSFGLAGGTSSYNEQFF. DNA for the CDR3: TGTGCCAGCAGCTTCGGACTAGCGGGAGGTACGAGCTCCTACAATGAGCAGTTCTTC.

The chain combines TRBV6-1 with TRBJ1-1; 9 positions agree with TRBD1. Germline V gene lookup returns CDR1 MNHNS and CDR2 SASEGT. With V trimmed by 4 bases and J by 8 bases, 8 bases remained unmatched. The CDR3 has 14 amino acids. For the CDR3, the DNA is TGTGCCAGCAGTGGGAGGGGTACAGGGGGCGAAGCTTTCTTT. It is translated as CASSGRGTGGEAFF.

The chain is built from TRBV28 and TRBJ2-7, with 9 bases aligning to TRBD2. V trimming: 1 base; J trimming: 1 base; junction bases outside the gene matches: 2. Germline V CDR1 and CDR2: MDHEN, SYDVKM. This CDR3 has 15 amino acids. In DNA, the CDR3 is TGTGCCAGCAGTTTATCTAGCGGGGCTTCCTACGAGCAGTACTTC. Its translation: CASSLSSGASYEQYF.

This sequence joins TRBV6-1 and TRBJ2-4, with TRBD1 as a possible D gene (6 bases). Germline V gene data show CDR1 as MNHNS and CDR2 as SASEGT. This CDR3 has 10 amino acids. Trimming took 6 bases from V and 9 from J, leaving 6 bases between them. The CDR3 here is CASSRGIQYF. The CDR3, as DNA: TGTGCCAGCAGCAGGGGCATTCAGTACTTC.

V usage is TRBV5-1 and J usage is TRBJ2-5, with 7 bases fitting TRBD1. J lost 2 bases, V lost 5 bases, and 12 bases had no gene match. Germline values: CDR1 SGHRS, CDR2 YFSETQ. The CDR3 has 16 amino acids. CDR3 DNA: TGCGCCAGCAGTTCCCGACAGGGTGCTCGACAAGAGACCCAGTACTTC. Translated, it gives CASSSRQGARQETQYF.

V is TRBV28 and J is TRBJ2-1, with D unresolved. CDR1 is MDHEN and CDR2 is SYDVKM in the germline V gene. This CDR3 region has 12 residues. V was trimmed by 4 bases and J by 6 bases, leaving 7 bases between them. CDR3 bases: TGTGCCAGCAGTTCGTCGATCAATGAGCAGTTCTTC. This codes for CASSSSINEQFF.

The CDR3 here is CASIAWGSSTDNEQFF. The CDR3 DNA reads TGTGCCAGCATTGCTTGGGGGAGCAGTACCGACAATGAGCAGTTCTTC. V is TRBV5-8 and J is TRBJ2-1, with D perhaps assigned TRBD1 or TRBD2 (5 bases each). The CDR3 covers 16 residues. CDR1 and CDR2 from the germline V gene are SGHTS and YDEGEE. Trimming shortened V by 6 bases and J by 5 bases, and 21 bases separated the two germline ends.

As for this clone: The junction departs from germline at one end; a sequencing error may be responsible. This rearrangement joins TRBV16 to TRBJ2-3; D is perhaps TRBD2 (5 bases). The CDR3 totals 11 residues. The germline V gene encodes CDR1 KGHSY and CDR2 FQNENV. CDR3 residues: CASSPVRRTFF. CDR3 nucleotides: TGTGCCAGCAGCCCCGTCCGGAGGACCTTTTTT.

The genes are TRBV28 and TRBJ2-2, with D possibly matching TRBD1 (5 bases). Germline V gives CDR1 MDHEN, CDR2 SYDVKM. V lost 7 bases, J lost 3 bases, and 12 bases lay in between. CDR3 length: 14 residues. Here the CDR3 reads CASTPQGDTGELFF. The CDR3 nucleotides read TGTGCCAGCACCCCTCAGGGCGACACCGGGGAGCTGTTTTTT. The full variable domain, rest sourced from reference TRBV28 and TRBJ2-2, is DVKVTQSSRYLVKRTGEKVFLECVQDMDHENMFWYRQDPGLGLRLIYFSYDVKMKEKGDIPEGYSVSREKKERFSLILESASTNQTSMYLCASTPQGDTGELFFGEGSRLTVL.

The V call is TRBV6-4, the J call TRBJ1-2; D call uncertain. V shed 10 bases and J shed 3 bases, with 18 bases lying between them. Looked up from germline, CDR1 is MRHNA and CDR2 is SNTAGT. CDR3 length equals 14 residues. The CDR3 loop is CATKAGRHDYGYTF. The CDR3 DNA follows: TGTGCCACCAAGGCGGGCCGCCATGACTATGGCTACACCTTC.

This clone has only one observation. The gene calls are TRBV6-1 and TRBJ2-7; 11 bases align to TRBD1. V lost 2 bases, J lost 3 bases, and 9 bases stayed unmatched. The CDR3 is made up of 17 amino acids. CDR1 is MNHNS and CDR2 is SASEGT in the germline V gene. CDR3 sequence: CASSESPWTGGIYEQYF. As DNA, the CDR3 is TGTGCCAGCAGTGAAAGCCCGTGGACAGGGGGCATCTACGAGCAGTACTTC.

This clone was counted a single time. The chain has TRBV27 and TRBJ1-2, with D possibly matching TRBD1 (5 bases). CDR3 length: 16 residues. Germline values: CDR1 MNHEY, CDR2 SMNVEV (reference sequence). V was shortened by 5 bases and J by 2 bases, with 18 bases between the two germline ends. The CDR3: CASSTNARVLNYGYTF. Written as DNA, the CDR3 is TGTGCCAGCAGTACCAACGCCAGGGTTTTGAACTATGGCTACACCTTC.

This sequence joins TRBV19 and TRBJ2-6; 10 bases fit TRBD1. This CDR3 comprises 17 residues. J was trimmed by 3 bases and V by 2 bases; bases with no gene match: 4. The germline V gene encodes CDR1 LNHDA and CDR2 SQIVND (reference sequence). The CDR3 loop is CASSIRDRGVGANVLTF. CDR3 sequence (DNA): TGTGCCAGTAGTATAAGGGACAGGGGAGTTGGGGCCAACGTCCTGACTTTC.

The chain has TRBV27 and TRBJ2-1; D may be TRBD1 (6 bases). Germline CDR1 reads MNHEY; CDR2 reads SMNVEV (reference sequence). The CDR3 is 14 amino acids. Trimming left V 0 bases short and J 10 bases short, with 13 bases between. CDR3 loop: CASSLSRTDQEQFF. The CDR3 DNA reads TGTGCCAGCAGTTTATCGAGGACAGATCAGGAGCAGTTCTTC.

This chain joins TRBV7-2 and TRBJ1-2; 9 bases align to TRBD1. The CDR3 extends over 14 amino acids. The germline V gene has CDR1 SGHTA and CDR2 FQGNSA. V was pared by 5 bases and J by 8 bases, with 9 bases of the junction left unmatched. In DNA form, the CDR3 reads TGTGCCAGCAGCCCGGGACAGGGTAAACTCGGCTACACCTTC. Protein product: CASSPGQGKLGYTF.

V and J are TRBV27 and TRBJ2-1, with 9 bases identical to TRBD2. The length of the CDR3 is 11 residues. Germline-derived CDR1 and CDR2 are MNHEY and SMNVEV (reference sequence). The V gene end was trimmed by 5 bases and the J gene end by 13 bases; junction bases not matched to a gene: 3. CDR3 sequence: CASSEAGGQFF. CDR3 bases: TGTGCCAGCAGTGAAGCGGGAGGACAGTTCTTC.

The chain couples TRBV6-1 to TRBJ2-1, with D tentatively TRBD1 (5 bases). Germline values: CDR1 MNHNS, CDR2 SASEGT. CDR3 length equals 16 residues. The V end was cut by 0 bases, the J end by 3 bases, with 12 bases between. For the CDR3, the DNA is TGTGCCAGCAGTGAAGCGCGCAGGGATGGCTACAATGAGCAGTTCTTC. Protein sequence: CASSEARRDGYNEQFF.

The CDR3 loop reads CASSLGQGSDEQYF. DNA of the CDR3: TGTGCCAGCAGCTTGGGGCAGGGTAGCGACGAGCAGTACTTC. The V gene is TRBV5-5, the J gene TRBJ2-7; tentatively, D is TRBD1 or TRBD2 (5 bases each). This CDR3 has 14 residues. With 0 bases removed from V and 5 bases from J, the gap between germline ends came to 12 bases. Germline V gene data show CDR1 as SGHKS and CDR2 as YYEKEE (reference sequence).

The DNA of the CDR3 is TGTGCCACCAAGGGGCAGTTCGCGAACACCGGGGAGCTGTTTTTT. Translation gives CATKGQFANTGELFF. The genes are TRBV15 and TRBJ2-2, with D possibly TRBD1 on 5 matching bases. Per the germline V gene, CDR1 is LNHNV and CDR2 is YYDKDF (reference sequence). With 7 bases removed from V and 0 bases from J, the gap between germline ends came to 12 bases. There are 15 residues in the CDR3.

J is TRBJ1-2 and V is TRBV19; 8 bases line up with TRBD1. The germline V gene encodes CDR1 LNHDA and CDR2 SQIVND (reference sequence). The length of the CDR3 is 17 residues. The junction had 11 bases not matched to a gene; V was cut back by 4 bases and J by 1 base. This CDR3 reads CASSRRDRRHHNYGYTF. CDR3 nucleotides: TGTGCCAGTAGTAGACGGGACAGGAGACACCATAACTATGGCTACACCTTC.